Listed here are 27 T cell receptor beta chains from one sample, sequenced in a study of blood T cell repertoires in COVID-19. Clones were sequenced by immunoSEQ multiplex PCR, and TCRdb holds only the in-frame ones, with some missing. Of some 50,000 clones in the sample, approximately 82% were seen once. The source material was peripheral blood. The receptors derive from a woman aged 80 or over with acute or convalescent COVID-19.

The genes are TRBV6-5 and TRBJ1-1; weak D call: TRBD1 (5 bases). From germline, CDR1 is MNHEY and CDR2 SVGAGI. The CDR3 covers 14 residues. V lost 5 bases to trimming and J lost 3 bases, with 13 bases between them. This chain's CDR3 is CASSLFGRDTEAFF. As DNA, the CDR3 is TGTGCCAGCAGTCTTTTTGGCAGGGACACTGAAGCTTTCTTT.

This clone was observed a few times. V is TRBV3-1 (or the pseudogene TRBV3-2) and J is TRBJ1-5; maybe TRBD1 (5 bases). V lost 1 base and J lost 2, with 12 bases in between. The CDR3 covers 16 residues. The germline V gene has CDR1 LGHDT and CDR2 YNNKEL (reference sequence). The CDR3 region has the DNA TGTGCCAGCAGCCAAGGTGGGGGGAACGGCAATCAGCCCCAGCATTTT. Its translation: CASSQGGGNGNQPQHF.

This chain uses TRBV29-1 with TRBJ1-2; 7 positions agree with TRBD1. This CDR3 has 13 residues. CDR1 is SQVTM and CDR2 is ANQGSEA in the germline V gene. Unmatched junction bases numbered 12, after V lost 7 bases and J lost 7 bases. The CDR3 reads CSARDRSFGGYTF. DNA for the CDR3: TGCAGCGCACGGGACAGATCTTTTGGTGGCTACACCTTC.

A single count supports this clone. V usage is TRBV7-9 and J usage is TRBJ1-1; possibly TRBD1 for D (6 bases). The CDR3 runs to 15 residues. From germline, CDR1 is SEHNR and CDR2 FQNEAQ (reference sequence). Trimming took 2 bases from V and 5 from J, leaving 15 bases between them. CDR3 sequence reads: CASSLTGKGTTEAFF. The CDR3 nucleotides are TGTGCCAGCAGCTTAACGGGCAAAGGGACAACTGAAGCTTTCTTT.

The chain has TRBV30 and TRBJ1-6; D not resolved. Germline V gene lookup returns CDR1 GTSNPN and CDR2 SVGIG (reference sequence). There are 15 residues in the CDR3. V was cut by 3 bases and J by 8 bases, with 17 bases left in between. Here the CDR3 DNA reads TGTGCCTGGAGCCCAAACTCTGCGCTTTATTCACCCCTCCACTTT. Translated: CAWSPNSALYSPLHF.

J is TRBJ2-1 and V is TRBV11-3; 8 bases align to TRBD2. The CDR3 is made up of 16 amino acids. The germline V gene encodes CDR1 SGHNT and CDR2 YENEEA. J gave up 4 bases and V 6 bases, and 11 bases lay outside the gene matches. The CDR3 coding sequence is TGTGCCAGCAGTCCTGATAGCGGGGTCCGTTACAATGAGCAGTTCTTC. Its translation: CASSPDSGVRYNEQFF.

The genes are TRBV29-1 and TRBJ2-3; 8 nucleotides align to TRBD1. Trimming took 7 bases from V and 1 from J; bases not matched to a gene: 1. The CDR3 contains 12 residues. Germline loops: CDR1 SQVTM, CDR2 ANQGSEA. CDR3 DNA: TGCAGCGCGGACAGGGGCACAGATACGCAGTATTTT. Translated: CSADRGTDTQYF.

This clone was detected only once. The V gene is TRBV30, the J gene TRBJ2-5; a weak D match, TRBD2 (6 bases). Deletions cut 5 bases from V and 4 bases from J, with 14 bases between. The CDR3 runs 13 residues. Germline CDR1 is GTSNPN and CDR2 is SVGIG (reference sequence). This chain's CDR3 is CAWWGSEGETQYF. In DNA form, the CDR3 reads TGTGCCTGGTGGGGGTCGGAGGGAGAGACCCAGTACTTC.

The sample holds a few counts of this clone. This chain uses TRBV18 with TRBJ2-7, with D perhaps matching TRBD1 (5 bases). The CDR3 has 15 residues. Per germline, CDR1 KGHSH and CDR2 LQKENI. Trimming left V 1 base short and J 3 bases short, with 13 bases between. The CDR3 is CASSPQGRQSYEQYF. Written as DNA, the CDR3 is TGTGCCAGCTCACCACAGGGGCGGCAAAGCTACGAGCAGTACTTC. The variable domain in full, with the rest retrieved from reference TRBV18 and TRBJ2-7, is NAGVMQNPRHLVRRRGQEARLRCSPMKGHSHVYWYRQLPEEGLKFMVYLQKENIIDESGMPKERFSAEFPKEGPSILRIQQVVRGDSAAYFCASSPQGRQSYEQYFGPGTRLTVT.

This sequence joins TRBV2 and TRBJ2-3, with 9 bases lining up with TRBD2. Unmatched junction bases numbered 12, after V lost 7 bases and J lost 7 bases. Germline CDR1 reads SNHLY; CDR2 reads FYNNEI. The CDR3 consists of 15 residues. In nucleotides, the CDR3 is TGTGCCAGCACCCAGCGGGGGGCAGGAAAAAATACGCAGTATTTT. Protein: CASTQRGAGKNTQYF.

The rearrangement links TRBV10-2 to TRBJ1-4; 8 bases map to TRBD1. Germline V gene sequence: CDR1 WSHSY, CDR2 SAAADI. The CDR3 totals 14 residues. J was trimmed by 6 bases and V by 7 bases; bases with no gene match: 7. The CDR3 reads CASKPLDRDEKLFF. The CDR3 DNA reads TGCGCCAGCAAACCCTTGGACAGGGATGAAAAACTGTTTTTT.

CDR3 amino acids: CASSFLGTPPTNEQFF. DNA of the CDR3: TGTGCCAGCAGCTTCTTGGGCACGCCGCCCACCAATGAGCAGTTCTTC. This chain connects TRBV7-8 to TRBJ2-1; no definite D call. Trimming pared 3 bases from V and 6 bases from J, leaving 18 bases between. The CDR3 contains 16 residues. In germline, CDR1 is SGHVS, CDR2 FQNEAQ.

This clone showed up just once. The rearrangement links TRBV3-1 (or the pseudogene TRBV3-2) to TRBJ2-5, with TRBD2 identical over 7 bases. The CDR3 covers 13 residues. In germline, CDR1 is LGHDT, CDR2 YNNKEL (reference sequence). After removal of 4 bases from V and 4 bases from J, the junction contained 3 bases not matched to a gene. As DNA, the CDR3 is TGTGCCAGCAGCCCAGGACTAGTAGAGACCCAGTACTTC. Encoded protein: CASSPGLVETQYF.

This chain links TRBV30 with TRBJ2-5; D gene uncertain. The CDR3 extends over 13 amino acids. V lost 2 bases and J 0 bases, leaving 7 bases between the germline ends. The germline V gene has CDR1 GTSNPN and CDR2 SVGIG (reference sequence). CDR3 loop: CAWSSRNQETQYF. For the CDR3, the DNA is TGTGCCTGGAGTTCTAGAAACCAAGAGACCCAGTACTTC.

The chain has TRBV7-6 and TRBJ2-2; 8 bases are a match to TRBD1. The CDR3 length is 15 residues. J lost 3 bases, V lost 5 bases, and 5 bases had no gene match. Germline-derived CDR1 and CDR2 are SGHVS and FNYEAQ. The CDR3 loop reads CASSLDRGDTGELFF. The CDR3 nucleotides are TGTGCCAGCAGCCTCGACAGGGGAGACACCGGGGAGCTGTTTTTT.

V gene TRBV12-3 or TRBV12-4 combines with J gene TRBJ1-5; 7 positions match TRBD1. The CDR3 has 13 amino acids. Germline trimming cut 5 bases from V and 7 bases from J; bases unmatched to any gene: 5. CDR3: CASSPRGTQPQHF. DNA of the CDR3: TGTGCCAGCAGTCCCAGGGGGACCCAGCCCCAGCATTTT.

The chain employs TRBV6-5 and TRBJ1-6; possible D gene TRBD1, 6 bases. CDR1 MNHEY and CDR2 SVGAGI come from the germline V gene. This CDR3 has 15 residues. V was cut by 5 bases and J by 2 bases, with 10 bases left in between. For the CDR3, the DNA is TGTGCCAGCAGTCAGGGGCACCCCTATAATTCACCCCTCCACTTT. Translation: CASSQGHPYNSPLHF.

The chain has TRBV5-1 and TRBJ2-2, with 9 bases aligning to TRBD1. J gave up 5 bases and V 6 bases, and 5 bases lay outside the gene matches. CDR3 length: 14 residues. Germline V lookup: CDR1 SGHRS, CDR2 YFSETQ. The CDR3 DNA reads TGCGCCAGCAAATGGACAGGGGTTACCGGGGAGCTGTTTTTT. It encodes CASKWTGVTGELFF. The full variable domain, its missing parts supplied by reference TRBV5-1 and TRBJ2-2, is KAGVTQTPRYLIKTRGQQVTLSCSPISGHRSVSWYQQTPGQGLQFLFEYFSETQRNKGNFPGRFSGRQFSNSRSEMNVSTLELGDSALYLCASKWTGVTGELFFGEGSRLTVL.

The CDR3 spells CASSEGTGYGNTIYF. DNA for the CDR3: TGTGCCAGCAGTGAGGGGACAGGGTATGGAAACACCATATATTTT. The chain couples TRBV2 to TRBJ1-3; TRBD1 aligns across 9 bases. The length of the CDR3 is 15 residues. Per germline, CDR1 SNHLY and CDR2 FYNNEI. V dropped 3 bases and J dropped 3; count of bases not matched to a gene: 3.

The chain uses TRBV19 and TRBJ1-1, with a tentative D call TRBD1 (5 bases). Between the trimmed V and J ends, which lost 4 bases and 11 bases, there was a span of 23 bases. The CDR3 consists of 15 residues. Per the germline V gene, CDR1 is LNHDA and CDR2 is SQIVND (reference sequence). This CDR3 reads CASSNPASRTYRAFF. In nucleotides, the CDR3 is TGTGCCAGTAGTAATCCGGCTTCCCGGACATATCGGGCTTTCTTT.

This CDR3 reads CAWTPGANEKLFF. CDR3 nucleotide sequence: TGTGCCTGGACTCCGGGGGCTAATGAAAAACTGTTTTTT. The chain recombines TRBV30 with TRBJ1-4; D may be TRBD1 (5 bases). Germline assignment: CDR1 GTSNPN and CDR2 SVGIG (reference sequence). V was cut by 4 bases and J by 3 bases, with 9 bases left in between. The CDR3 totals 13 residues. The full variable domain, in which reference TRBV30 and TRBJ1-4 provide the parts outside the CDR3, is SQTIHQWPATLVQPVGSPLSLECTVEGTSNPNLYWYRQAAGRGLQLLFYSVGIGQISSEVPQNLSASRPQDRQFILSSKKLLLSDSGFYLCAWTPGANEKLFFGSGTQLSVL.

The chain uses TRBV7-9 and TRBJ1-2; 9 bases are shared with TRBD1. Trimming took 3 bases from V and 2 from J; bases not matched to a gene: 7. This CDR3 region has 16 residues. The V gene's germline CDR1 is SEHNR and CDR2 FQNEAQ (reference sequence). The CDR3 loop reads CASSLGGDRGNYGYTF. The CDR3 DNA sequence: TGTGCCAGCAGCTTGGGAGGAGACAGGGGGAACTATGGCTACACCTTC. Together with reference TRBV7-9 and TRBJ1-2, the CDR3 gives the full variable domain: DTGVSQNPRHKITKRGQNVTFRCDPISEHNRLYWYRQTLGQGPEFLTYFQNEAQLEKSRLLSDRFSAERPKGSFSTLEIQRTEQGDSAMYLCASSLGGDRGNYGYTFGSGTRLTVV.

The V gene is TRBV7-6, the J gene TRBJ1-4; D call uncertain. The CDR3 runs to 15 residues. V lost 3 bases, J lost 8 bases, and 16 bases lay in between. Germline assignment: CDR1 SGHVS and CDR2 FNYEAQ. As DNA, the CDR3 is TGTGCCAGCAGCTTGACGGGGAGGGCGGCCGAAAAACTGTTTTTT. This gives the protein CASSLTGRAAEKLFF.

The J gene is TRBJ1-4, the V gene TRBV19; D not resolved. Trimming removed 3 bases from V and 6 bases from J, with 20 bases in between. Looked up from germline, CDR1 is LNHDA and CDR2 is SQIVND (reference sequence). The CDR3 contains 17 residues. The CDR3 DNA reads TGTGCCAGTAGTATCACAGAGGGTATCCCCGCGTATGAAAAACTGTTTTTT. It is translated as CASSITEGIPAYEKLFF.

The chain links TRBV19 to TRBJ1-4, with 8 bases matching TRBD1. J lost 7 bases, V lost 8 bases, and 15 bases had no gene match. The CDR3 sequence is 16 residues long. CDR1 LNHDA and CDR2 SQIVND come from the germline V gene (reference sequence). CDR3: CASQGARKVYSEKLFF. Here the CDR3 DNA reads TGTGCCAGTCAGGGGGCGCGGAAGGTTTATAGTGAAAAACTGTTTTTT.

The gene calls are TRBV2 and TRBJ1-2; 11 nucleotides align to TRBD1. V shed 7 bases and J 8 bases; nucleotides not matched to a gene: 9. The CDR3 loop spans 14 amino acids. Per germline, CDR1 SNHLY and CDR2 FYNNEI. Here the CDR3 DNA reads TGTGCCAGCAAAACCGGACAGGGGGCGTGGGGCTACACCTTC. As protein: CASKTGQGAWGYTF.

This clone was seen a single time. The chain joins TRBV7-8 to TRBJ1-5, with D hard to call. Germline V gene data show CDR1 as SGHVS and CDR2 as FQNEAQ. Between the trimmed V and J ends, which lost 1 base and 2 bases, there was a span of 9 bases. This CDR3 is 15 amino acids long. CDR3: CASSLGASGNQPQHF. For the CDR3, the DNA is TGTGCCAGCAGCTTAGGGGCGTCCGGCAATCAGCCCCAGCATTTT.